The 24 T cell receptor beta chains in this list originate from one sample, sequenced in a study of Tregs in tolerant kidney transplant recipients. Using immunoSEQ multiplex PCR, the repertoire was profiled, and TCRdb retains in-frame clones only, with some absent. This sample's clone table lists about 48,000 clones. Sample: CD4+ T cells from blood, taken before the transplant. These receptor sequences come from a human donor who received a combined kidney and bone marrow transplant.

Turning to this clone: The read is 3 residues too short to cover the CDR3 end, so that end is filled in from the germline J gene. The chain links TRBV19 to TRBJ2-3, with 12 nucleotides matching TRBD2. Germline-derived CDR1 and CDR2 are LNHDA and SQIVND (reference sequence). J was trimmed by 4 bases and V by 4 bases; bases with no gene match: 0. The CDR3 spans 14 residues. CDR3: CASSTSGRADTQYF. The sequenced part of the CDR3 DNA is TGTGCCAGTAGTACTAGCGGGAGGGCAGATACG.

A note on this clone: The read falls 3 residues short of the CDR3 end, and the missing part is taken from the germline J gene. This chain uses TRBV7-9 with TRBJ1-2, with D possibly matching TRBD1 (5 bases). Trimming took off 2 bases at V and 4 bases at J, with 14 bases between the two ends. Germline V gene sequence: CDR1 SEHNR, CDR2 FQNEAQ (reference sequence). The CDR3 consists of 15 residues. The covered CDR3 bases are TGTGCCAGCAGCTTACCAGGGTTAGGGATCTATGGC. Encoded protein: CASSLPGLGIYG. From start to end, the CDR3 is CASSLPGLGIYGYTF. Combining the CDR3 with reference TRBV7-9 and TRBJ1-2 gives the whole variable domain DTGVSQNPRHKITKRGQNVTFRCDPISEHNRLYWYRQTLGQGPEFLTYFQNEAQLEKSRLLSDRFSAERPKGSFSTLEIQRTEQGDSAMYLCASSLPGLGIYGYTFGSGTRLTVV.

Notes on this clone: From the germline J gene comes the end of the CDR3, since the read stops 3 residues before it. The rearrangement uses TRBV2 and TRBJ2-7; 11 nucleotides agree with TRBD1. The CDR3 extends over 15 amino acids. Unmatched junction bases numbered 7, after V lost 4 bases and J lost 5 bases. Germline CDR1 and CDR2: SNHLY and FYNNEI. The CDR3 bases that were read are TGTGCCAGCAGTGGCCGGACAGGGGGCCTGAACGAG. Its protein is CASSGRTGGLNE. The whole CDR3 protein reads CASSGRTGGLNEQYF.

To note about this clone: From the germline J gene comes the end of the CDR3, since the read stops 3 residues before it. This chain connects TRBV13 to TRBJ2-2, with D perhaps TRBD1 (5 bases). Looked up from germline, CDR1 is PRHDT and CDR2 is FYEKMQ (reference sequence). Deletions cut 3 bases from V and 5 bases from J, with 13 bases between. The CDR3 covers 15 residues. The chain's CDR3 is CASSFQGIGTGELFF. The DNA read from the CDR3 is TGTGCCAGCAGCTTTCAGGGAATTGGAACCGGGGAG.

Notes on this clone: The CDR3 extends 3 residues past the end of the read, so its final part is completed from the germline J gene. The V gene is TRBV18, the J gene TRBJ2-3; D is undetermined. Germline assignment: CDR1 KGHSH and CDR2 LQKENI. This CDR3 region has 18 residues. Trimming cost V 2 bases and J 0 bases, with 18 bases left between them. The DNA read from the CDR3 is TGTGCCAGCTCACCATCGATCGAAGGCAACCCCAGCACAGATACG. This codes for CASSPSIEGNPSTDT. The CDR3 as a whole reads CASSPSIEGNPSTDTQYF. The entire variable domain, with the rest obtained from reference TRBV18 and TRBJ2-3, is as follows: NAGVMQNPRHLVRRRGQEARLRCSPMKGHSHVYWYRQLPEEGLKFMVYLQKENIIDESGMPKERFSAEFPKEGPSILRIQQVVRGDSAAYFCASSPSIEGNPSTDTQYFGPGTRLTVL.

About this clone: The read ends 3 residues shy of where the CDR3 ends; the end is completed using the germline J gene. The chain has TRBV11-2 and TRBJ1-1; tentatively, D is TRBD1 (6 bases). Per the germline V gene, CDR1 is SGHAT and CDR2 is FQNNGV. CDR3 length: 14 residues. V lost 0 bases and J lost 6, with 11 bases in between. CDR3 sequence reads: CASSLEGGLSEAFF. Incomplete CDR3 DNA: TGTGCCAGCAGCTTAGAAGGGGGTTTGTCTGAA.

Details on this clone: The sequenced fragment ends 3 residues before the CDR3 boundary, so the rest is inferred from the germline J gene. The rearrangement uses TRBV19 and TRBJ1-6, with 7 positions matching TRBD1. Trimming took 5 bases from V and 5 from J; bases not matched to a gene: 9. The length of the CDR3 is 16 residues. Germline CDR1 and CDR2: LNHDA and SQIVND (reference sequence). This CDR3 reads CASSRQGEFHNSPLHF. CDR3 DNA, as far as it was read: TGTGCCAGTAGTCGACAGGGCGAATTTCATAATTCACCC.

Of note for this clone: The read ends 3 residues shy of where the CDR3 ends; the end is completed using the germline J gene. The rearrangement joins TRBV20-1 to TRBJ2-3, with 8 bases matching TRBD1. Trimming at V came to 6 bases and at J to 0 bases, leaving 8 bases not matched to a gene. This CDR3 contains 15 residues. CDR1 and CDR2 from the germline V gene are DFQATT and SNEGSKA (reference sequence). The CDR3 spells CSAPDRVLSTDTQYF. CDR3 bases read: TGCAGTGCCCCGGACAGGGTACTAAGCACAGATACG.

In regard to this clone: From the germline J gene comes the end of the CDR3, since the read stops 3 residues before it. V gene TRBV5-1 combines with J gene TRBJ1-6; 11 bases fit TRBD1. In germline, CDR1 is SGHRS, CDR2 YFSETQ. V shed 4 bases and J 9 bases; nucleotides not matched to a gene: 6. The CDR3 covers 15 residues. This CDR3 is CASSLGQGASSPLHF. The CDR3 bases that were read are TGCGCCAGCAGCCTCGGACAGGGGGCGAGTTCACCC.

With respect to this clone: The read ends 3 residues before the CDR3 terminus; that terminus is restored from the germline J gene. This chain links TRBV7-3 with TRBJ2-1; D gene unclear. The V gene's germline CDR1 is SGHTA and CDR2 FQGTGA. Trimming pared 5 bases from V and 5 bases from J, leaving 13 bases between. The length of the CDR3 is 14 residues. The CDR3 is CASSPVPYHNEQFF. The CDR3 DNA, read in part, is TGTGCCAGCAGCCCTGTCCCCTACCACAATGAG.

On this clone: The read stops 3 residues short of the end of the CDR3; the missing end is completed from the germline J gene. The chain carries TRBV7-2 and TRBJ1-1, with D perhaps TRBD1 (5 bases). Germline CDR1 is SGHTA and CDR2 is FQGNSA. V was clipped by 4 bases and J by 3 bases, with 15 bases between them. The CDR3 covers 15 residues. The sequenced CDR3 bases are TGTGCCAGCAGCTATACAGGAGGAGGGGACACTGAA. Encoded protein: CASSYTGGGDTE. The whole CDR3 reads CASSYTGGGDTEAFF.

The CDR3 here is CAWSVPPFRVEAFF. The CDR3 DNA, read in part, is TGTGCCTGGAGTGTACCTCCTTTCAGGGTGGAA. This chain uses TRBV30 with TRBJ1-1, with a possible D match to TRBD1 (5 bases). The read terminates 3 residues before the CDR3 end, so the remaining end is supplied by the germline J gene. The CDR3 is made up of 14 amino acids. The germline V gene encodes CDR1 GTSNPN and CDR2 SVGIG (reference sequence).

As for this clone: The CDR3 extends 3 residues past the end of the read, so its final part is completed from the germline J gene. The chain employs TRBV7-2 and TRBJ1-2, with TRBD1 matching 9 bases. The length of the CDR3 is 15 residues. Trimming removed 5 bases from V and 6 bases from J; junction bases left unmatched: 10. Per the germline V gene, CDR1 is SGHTA and CDR2 is FQGNSA. The covered CDR3 bases are TGTGCCAGCAGCACCGGACAGGGGCTTACCGATGGC. Protein product: CASSTGQGLTDG. Given in full, the CDR3 is CASSTGQGLTDGYTF.

Comments on this clone: The read ends 3 residues early relative to the CDR3; the germline J gene fills the gap. The chain carries TRBV7-2 and TRBJ2-7; the match to TRBD2 covers 11 bases. Germline V gene lookup returns CDR1 SGHTA and CDR2 FQGNSA. V lost 5 bases and J lost 5; bases outside the gene matches: 8. This CDR3 contains 15 residues. The CDR3 DNA, read in part, is TGTGCCAGCAGCCCCACTAGCGGGAGTCGCAACGAG. Protein product: CASSPTSGSRNE. The whole CDR3 sequence is CASSPTSGSRNEQYF. The full variable domain, with the rest looked up from reference TRBV7-2 and TRBJ2-7, is GAGVSQSPSNKVTEKGKDVELRCDPISGHTALYWYRQSLGQGLEFLIYFQGNSAPDKSGLPSDRFSAERTGGSVSTLTIQRTQQEDSAVYLCASSPTSGSRNEQYFGPGTRLTVT.

In regard to this clone: Read coverage stops 3 residues before the CDR3 terminus; the germline J gene supplies the remainder. V and J are TRBV19 and TRBJ2-3, with TRBD2 matching over 11 bases. The germline gives CDR1 LNHDA, CDR2 SQIVND (reference sequence). V lost 10 bases, J lost 3 bases, and 6 bases stayed unmatched. This CDR3 comprises 14 residues. The sequenced CDR3 bases are TGTGCCACCCAGACTAGCGGGGTTACAGATACG. It is translated as CATQTSGVTDT. The entire CDR3 sequence reads CATQTSGVTDTQYF.

As concerns this clone: The read ends 3 residues early relative to the CDR3; the germline J gene fills the gap. The chain couples TRBV3-1 (or the pseudogene TRBV3-2) to TRBJ2-5, with a possible D match to TRBD2 (6 bases). V lost 8 bases and J lost 2, with 12 bases in between. This CDR3 has 13 amino acids. Germline V lookup: CDR1 LGHDT, CDR2 YNNKEL (reference sequence). CDR3 DNA (partial): TGTGCCAGCGAAATGGCGGGACAAGAGACC. Protein product: CASEMAGQET. The whole CDR3 reads CASEMAGQETQYF.

About this clone: This sample also contains other DNA sequences that code for the same CDR3. The chain's CDR3 is CASSPGQDNEQFF. The covered CDR3 bases are TGTGCCAGCTCACCCGGACAGGACAATGAG. The V and J genes are TRBV18 and TRBJ2-1; 7 bases map to TRBD1. The read comes to an end 3 residues before the CDR3 does, leaving the germline J gene to fill in the end. The CDR3 length is 13 residues. Unmatched junction bases numbered 1, after V lost 3 bases and J lost 5 bases. CDR1 and CDR2 from the germline V gene are KGHSH and LQKENI.

Regarding this clone: The read is 3 residues too short to cover the CDR3 end, so that end is filled in from the germline J gene. This chain joins TRBV7-3 and TRBJ2-1; 12 nucleotides align to TRBD2. CDR3 size: 14 residues. The ends lost 8 bases at V and 7 bases at J; junction bases unmatched: 6. The germline V gene encodes CDR1 SGHTA and CDR2 FQGTGA. CDR3 DNA, as far as it was read: TGTGCCAGCGGAAAGACTAGCGGGAGTAATGAG. Translated, it gives CASGKTSGSNE. The CDR3 as a whole reads CASGKTSGSNEQFF.

With regard to this clone: Coverage ceases 3 residues before the CDR3 finishes, and the germline J gene fills in the end. The V gene is TRBV20-1, the J gene TRBJ2-3; D ambiguous. Trimming stripped 0 bases from V and 1 base from J, with 8 bases between. Germline CDR1 and CDR2: DFQATT and SNEGSKA (reference sequence). This CDR3 spans 14 amino acids. CDR3 amino acids: CSARETRGTDTQYF. The sequenced CDR3 bases are TGCAGTGCTAGAGAGACAAGGGGCACAGATACG.

Of note for this clone: The read ends 3 residues shy of where the CDR3 ends; the end is completed using the germline J gene. The chain uses TRBV20-1 and TRBJ2-3, with 10 bases matching TRBD2. This CDR3 has 15 amino acids. J was trimmed by 1 base and V by 2 bases; bases with no gene match: 3. Germline CDR1 DFQATT, CDR2 SNEGSKA (reference sequence). CDR3 sequence: CSARLAGGGTDTQYF. CDR3 DNA (partial): TGCAGTGCTAGATTAGCGGGGGGCGGCACAGATACG.

As regards this clone: The read finishes 3 residues shy of the CDR3 end, and the germline J gene is used to complete it. J is TRBJ2-5 and V is TRBV30; TRBD2 matches 9 bases. The CDR3 loop spans 16 amino acids. Germline V gives CDR1 GTSNPN, CDR2 SVGIG (reference sequence). V lost 2 bases to trimming and J lost 5 bases; unmatched junction nucleotides: 12. The DNA read from the CDR3 is TGTGCCTGGAGTCCACCTCCCTGGCGGGAGGGCGAGACC. This encodes CAWSPPPWREGET. The whole CDR3 protein is CAWSPPPWREGETQYF.

This chain's CDR3 is CASSHFSRGTNEKLFF. The DNA read from the CDR3 is TGTGCCAGCAGCCACTTCTCAAGGGGGACTAATGAAAAA. The J gene is TRBJ1-4, the V gene TRBV2, with D possibly matching TRBD1 (6 bases). Read coverage stops 3 residues before the CDR3 terminus; the germline J gene supplies the remainder. This CDR3 region has 16 residues. CDR1 is SNHLY and CDR2 is FYNNEI in the germline V gene. V shed 6 bases and J shed 2 bases, with 16 bases lying between them.

Note on this clone: The read halts 3 residues ahead of the CDR3 end, with the missing end drawn from the germline J gene. The chain uses TRBV2 and TRBJ2-1; no clear D. Germline CDR1 is SNHLY and CDR2 is FYNNEI. This CDR3 comprises 16 residues. V lost 3 bases, J lost 0 bases, and 12 bases lay in between. CDR3 DNA (partial): TGTGCCAGCAGTGACCCCGGCGGTAGCTCCTACAATGAG. Residues: CASSDPGGSSYNE. The complete CDR3 protein is CASSDPGGSSYNEQFF.

Points on this clone: The CDR3 extends 3 residues past the end of the read, so its final part is completed from the germline J gene. The V call is TRBV2, the J call TRBJ2-1, with D maybe TRBD1 (6 bases). Per the germline V gene, CDR1 is SNHLY and CDR2 is FYNNEI. The CDR3 runs 14 residues. V was cut by 8 bases and J by 2 bases, with 13 bases left in between. Partial CDR3 DNA: TGTGCCAGCCGCTGGACAGATCCCTACAATGAG. Translated, it gives CASRWTDPYNE. The entire CDR3 protein reads CASRWTDPYNEQFF. The complete variable domain, with remaining parts taken from reference TRBV2 and TRBJ2-1, reads EPEVTQTPSHQVTQMGQEVILRCVPISNHLYFYWYRQILGQKVEFLVSFYNNEISEKSEIFDDQFSVERPDGSNFTLKIRSTKLEDSAMYFCASRWTDPYNEQFFGPGTRLTVL.